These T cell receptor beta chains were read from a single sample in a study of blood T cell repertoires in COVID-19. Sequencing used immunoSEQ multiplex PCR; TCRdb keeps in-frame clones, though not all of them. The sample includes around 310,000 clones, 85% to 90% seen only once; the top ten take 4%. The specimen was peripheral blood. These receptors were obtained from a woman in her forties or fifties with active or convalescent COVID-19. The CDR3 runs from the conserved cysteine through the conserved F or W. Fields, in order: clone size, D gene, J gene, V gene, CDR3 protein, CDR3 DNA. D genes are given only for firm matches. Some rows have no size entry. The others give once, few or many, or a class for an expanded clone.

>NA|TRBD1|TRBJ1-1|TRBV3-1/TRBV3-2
CASSQVLDREGDTEAFF
TGTGCCAGCAGCCAGGTATTGGACAGGGAAGGAGACACTGAAGCTTTCTTT
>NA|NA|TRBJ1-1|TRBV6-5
CASSYTQYENTEAFF
TGTGCCAGCAGTTACACACAATACGAGAACACTGAAGCTTTCTTT
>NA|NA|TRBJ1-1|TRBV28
CASVGGIKGYTEAFF
TGTGCCAGCGTGGGAGGAATTAAGGGGTACACTGAAGCTTTCTTT
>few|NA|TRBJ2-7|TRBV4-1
CASSQDFGYEQYF
TGCGCCAGCAGCCAAGATTTCGGCTACGAGCAGTACTTC
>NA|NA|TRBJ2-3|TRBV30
CAWSAINRGARTDTQYF
TGTGCCTGGAGTGCCATCAACCGGGGGGCCCGCACAGATACGCAGTATTTT
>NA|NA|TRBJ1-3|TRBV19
CASLSTGRPSSGNTIYF
TGTGCCAGTCTTTCAACAGGGAGACCCTCCTCTGGAAACACCATATATTTT
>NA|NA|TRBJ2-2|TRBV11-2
CASSLGDTPGELFF
TGTGCCAGCAGCTTGGGGGACACCCCCGGGGAGCTGTTTTTT
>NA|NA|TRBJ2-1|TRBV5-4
CASSLPRGGFNEQFF
TGTGCCAGCAGCTTGCCCAGGGGAGGGTTCAATGAGCAGTTCTTC
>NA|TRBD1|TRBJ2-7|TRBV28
CASSSGQARRAYEQYF
TGTGCCAGCAGCTCCGGACAGGCCCGGCGTGCCTACGAGCAGTACTTC
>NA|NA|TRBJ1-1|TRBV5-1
CASRQGRNTEAFF
TGCGCCAGCAGACAGGGACGGAACACTGAAGCTTTCTTT
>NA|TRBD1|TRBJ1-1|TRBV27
CASSKTMTGDTEAFF
TGTGCCAGCAGCAAGACGATGACAGGGGACACTGAAGCTTTCTTT
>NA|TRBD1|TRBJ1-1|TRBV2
CASEKAGQENTEAFF
TGTGCCAGCGAAAAGGCAGGACAGGAGAACACTGAAGCTTTCTTT
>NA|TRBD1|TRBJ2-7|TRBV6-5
CASSYWDRGEEQYF
TGTGCCAGCAGTTACTGGGACAGGGGAGAGGAGCAGTACTTC
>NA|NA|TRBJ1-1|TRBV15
CATSRDLAENTEAFF
TGTGCCACCAGCAGAGATCTGGCAGAGAACACTGAAGCTTTCTTT
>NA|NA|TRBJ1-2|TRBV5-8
CASSLSGGGGIYGYTF
TGTGCCAGCAGCTTGAGTGGGGGAGGAGGAATCTATGGCTACACCTTC
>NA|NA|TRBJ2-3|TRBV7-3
CASSHDGRSTDTQYF
TGTGCCAGCAGCCATGATGGGAGATCCACAGATACGCAGTATTTT
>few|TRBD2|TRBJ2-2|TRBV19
CASSITSGNTGELFF
TGTGCCAGTAGTATAACTAGCGGGAACACCGGGGAGCTGTTTTTT
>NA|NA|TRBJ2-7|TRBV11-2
CASSLSAGLTYEQYF
TGTGCCAGCAGCTTATCGGCGGGACTCACCTACGAGCAGTACTTC
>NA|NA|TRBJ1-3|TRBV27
CASSMTDGNTIYF
TGTGCCAGCAGTATGACAGATGGAAACACCATATATTTT
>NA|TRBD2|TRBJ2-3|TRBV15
CATSRDITGTSGRGTDTQYF
TGTGCCACCAGCAGAGATATCACCGGGACTAGCGGGAGAGGCACAGATACGCAGTATTTT
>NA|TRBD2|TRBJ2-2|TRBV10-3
CAIMGLAGTGELFF
TGTGCCATCATGGGACTAGCGGGAACCGGGGAGCTGTTTTTT
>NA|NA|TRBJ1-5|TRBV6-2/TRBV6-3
CASSWTVNQPQHF
TGTGCCAGCAGTTGGACAGTTAATCAGCCCCAGCATTTT
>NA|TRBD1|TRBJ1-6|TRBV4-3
CASSQERTGNSPLHF
TGCGCCAGCAGCCAAGAAAGGACAGGGAATTCACCCCTCCACTTT
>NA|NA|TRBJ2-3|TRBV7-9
CASRERGLRTDTQYF
TGTGCCAGCAGGGAACGGGGTCTTCGCACAGATACGCAGTATTTT
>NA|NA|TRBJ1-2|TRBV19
CASSKERVNYGYTF
TGTGCCAGTAGTAAAGAACGGGTCAACTATGGCTACACCTTC
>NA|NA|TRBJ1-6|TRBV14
CASSQETGNSPLHF
TGTGCCAGCAGCCAAGAAACGGGTAATTCACCCCTCCACTTT
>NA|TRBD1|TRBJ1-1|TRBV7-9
CASSLGGRGSTEAFF
TGTGCCAGCAGCTTAGGGGGCAGGGGGAGCACTGAAGCTTTCTTT
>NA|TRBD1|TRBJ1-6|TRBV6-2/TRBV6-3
CASSSPLDRGKGSPLHF
TGTGCCAGCAGTTCGCCTCTGGACAGGGGGAAAGGTTCACCCCTCCACTTT
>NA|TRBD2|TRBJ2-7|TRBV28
CASSPLSGGAREQYF
TGTGCCAGCAGTCCTCTTAGCGGGGGGGCTCGCGAGCAGTACTTC
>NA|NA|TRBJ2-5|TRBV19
CASSTPGETQYF
TGTGCCAGTAGTACTCCCGGGGAGACCCAGTACTTC
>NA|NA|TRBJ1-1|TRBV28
CASGLLEGLGTEAFF
TGTGCCAGCGGCTTATTAGAGGGCTTAGGGACTGAAGCTTTCTTT
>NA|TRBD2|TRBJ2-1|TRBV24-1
CATSSRSGRQGNEQFF
TGTGCCACCTCTTCCCGAAGCGGGAGGCAAGGCAATGAGCAGTTCTTC
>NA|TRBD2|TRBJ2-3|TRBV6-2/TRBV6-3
CASRPRTSGRIADTQYF
TGTGCCAGCCGCCCTCGGACTAGCGGGAGGATCGCAGATACGCAGTATTTT
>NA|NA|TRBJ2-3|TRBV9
CASSVYRVPTSTDTQYF
TGTGCCAGCAGCGTATATCGAGTACCCACTAGCACAGATACGCAGTATTTT
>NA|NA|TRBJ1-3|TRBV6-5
CASSPMGLGNTIYF
TGTGCCAGCAGTCCAATGGGACTAGGAAACACCATATATTTT
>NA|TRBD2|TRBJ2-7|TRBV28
CASSLILAGGSLEQYF
TGTGCCAGCAGTTTAATATTGGCGGGAGGGAGCCTTGAGCAGTACTTC
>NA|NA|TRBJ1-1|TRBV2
CASSSTGAQPAFF
TGTGCCAGCAGCTCGACAGGTGCCCAACCAGCTTTCTTT
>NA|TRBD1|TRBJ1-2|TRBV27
CATRQGARDYGYTF
TGTGCCACCCGACAGGGGGCGCGTGACTATGGCTACACCTTC
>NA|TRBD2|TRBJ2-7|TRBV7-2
CASSLKAGAGEQYF
TGTGCCAGCAGCTTAAAAGCGGGAGCTGGCGAGCAGTACTTC
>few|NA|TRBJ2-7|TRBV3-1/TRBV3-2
CASSTNYEQYF
TGTGCCAGCAGTACAAACTACGAGCAGTACTTC
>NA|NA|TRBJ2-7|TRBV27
CASSLRTVPPSYEQYF
TGTGCCAGCAGTTTACGGACAGTTCCTCCGTCCTACGAGCAGTACTTC
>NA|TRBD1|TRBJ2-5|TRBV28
CASSFRGRETQYF
TGTGCCAGCAGTTTCAGGGGGCGGGAGACCCAGTACTTC
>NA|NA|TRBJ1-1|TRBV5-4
CASSPAGRQNTEAFF
TGTGCCAGCAGCCCCGCGGGACGCCAGAACACTGAAGCTTTCTTT
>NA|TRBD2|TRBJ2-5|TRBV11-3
CASSPGLAGYETQYF
TGTGCCAGCAGCCCGGGACTAGCGGGGTATGAGACCCAGTACTTC
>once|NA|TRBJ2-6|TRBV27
CASSLSRGSGANVLTF
TGTGCCAGCAGTTTATCGCGCGGCTCTGGGGCCAACGTCCTGACTTTC
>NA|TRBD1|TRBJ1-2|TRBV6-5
CASSSDRGGYTF
TGTGCCAGCAGTTCCGACAGGGGCGGCTACACCTTC
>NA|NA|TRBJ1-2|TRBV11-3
CASSLAVGRGWINYGYTF
TGTGCCAGCAGCTTAGCGGTAGGCCGAGGATGGATTAACTATGGCTACACCTTC
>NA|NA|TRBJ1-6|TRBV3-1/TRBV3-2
CASSQAAGTSNSPLHF
TGTGCCAGCAGCCAAGCCGCCGGGACAAGTAATTCACCCCTCCACTTT
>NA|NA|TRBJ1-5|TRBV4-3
CASSQSTNQPQHF
TGCGCCAGCAGCCAAAGCACCAATCAGCCCCAGCATTTT
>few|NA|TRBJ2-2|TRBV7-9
CASSLRTGELFF
TGTGCCAGCAGCCTTAGAACCGGGGAGCTGTTTTTT
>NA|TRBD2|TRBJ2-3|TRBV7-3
CASSPGTSLHYWADTQYF
TGTGCCAGCAGCCCAGGGACTAGCCTCCATTATTGGGCAGATACGCAGTATTTT
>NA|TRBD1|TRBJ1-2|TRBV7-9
CASSFKPGQLTDGYTF
TGTGCCAGCAGCTTCAAACCGGGACAGCTTACGGATGGCTACACCTTC
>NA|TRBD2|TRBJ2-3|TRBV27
CASSPSTGESLLAGTDTQYF
TGTGCCAGCAGTCCGTCGACAGGCGAATCCTTACTAGCGGGCACAGATACGCAGTATTTT
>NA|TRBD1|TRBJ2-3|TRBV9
CASSVDDRGPDTQYF
TGTGCCAGCAGCGTAGACGACAGGGGCCCAGATACGCAGTATTTT
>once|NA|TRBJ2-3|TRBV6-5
CASLGSRTDTQYF
TGTGCCAGCCTCGGGTCCCGCACAGATACGCAGTATTTT
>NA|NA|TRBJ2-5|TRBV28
CASSSQAGVRQETQYF
TGTGCCAGCAGTTCGCAGGCCGGGGTCAGGCAAGAGACCCAGTACTTC
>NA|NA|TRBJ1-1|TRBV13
CASSYQGTPPLNTEAFF
TGTGCCAGCAGCTATCAGGGGACACCTCCCCTGAACACTGAAGCTTTCTTT